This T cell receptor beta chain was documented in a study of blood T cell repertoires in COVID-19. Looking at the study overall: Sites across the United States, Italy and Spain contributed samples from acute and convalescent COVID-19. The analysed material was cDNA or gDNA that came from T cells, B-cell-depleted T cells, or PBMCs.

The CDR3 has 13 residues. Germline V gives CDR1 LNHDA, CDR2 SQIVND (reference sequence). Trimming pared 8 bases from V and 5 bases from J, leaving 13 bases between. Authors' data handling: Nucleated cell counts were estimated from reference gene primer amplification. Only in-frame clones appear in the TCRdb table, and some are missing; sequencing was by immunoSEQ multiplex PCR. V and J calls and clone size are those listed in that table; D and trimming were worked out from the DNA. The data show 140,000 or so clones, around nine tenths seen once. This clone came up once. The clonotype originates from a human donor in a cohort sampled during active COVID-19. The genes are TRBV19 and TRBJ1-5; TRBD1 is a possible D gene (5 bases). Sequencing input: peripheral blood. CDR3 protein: CASRPWGDQPQHF. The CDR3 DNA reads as TGTGCCAGTCGTCCGTGGGGGGATCAGCCCCAGCATTTT.